This T cell receptor (beta chain) was captured by sequencing in a study of long-term antiretroviral therapy in people with HIV. Study results and limitations: Blood, drawn from 2004 to 2017, may reflect older ART regimens. Unavailable data included ART adherence, viral resistance and therapy changes (switches in treatment). Repertoires in HIV (unlike those of controls) had narrower CDR3 length ranges.

This was the immunoSEQ v3.0 assay at survey level. TCRdb's table, derived via immunoSEQ multiplex PCR, lists solely in-frame clones and lacks some. The table shows more than 15,000 clones, with 65% to 85% occurring only once. Per germline, CDR1 ENHRY and CDR2 SYGVKD. This CDR3 comprises 16 residues. Trimming removed 4 bases from V and 2 bases from J; junction bases left unmatched: 9. Going into DNA extraction, samples held 1-10 million cryopreserved PBMC. On this clone: Antigen unknown.

Source: unsorted PBMCs, taken around 1.2 years before starting antiretroviral therapy. This clonotype was sampled from a man aged 25-40 years with HIV. The chain recombines TRBV10-3 with TRBJ2-7; 9 nucleotides line up with TRBD1. CDR3 bases: TGTGCCATCAGTGGGCTTGGGACAGGGACCACCTACGAGCAGTACTTC. The encoded protein is CAISGLGTGTTYEQYF.